This TCR beta chain was retrieved from a study of cytomegalovirus exposure and HLA in healthy donors. Study-wide context: The same platform was used for the 130 or so validation repertoires as for the approximately 720 first-cohort repertoires, as reported in a later analysis. Points from the study as a whole: High sensitivity and specificity were reportedly achieved when the classifier diagnosed cytomegalovirus status. It was about 150 TCR beta chains that were listed as cytomegalovirus-associated.

The donors were part of the validation cohort of roughly 130 subjects. That cohort was separate from the first cohort, which comprised several hundred subjects. As to this clone: Its antigen is not known.

V lost 1 base and J lost 4; bases outside the gene matches: 9. From germline, CDR1 is LGHNA and CDR2 YNFKEQ. CDR3 length: 16 amino acids. This table comes from immunoSEQ multiplex PCR, and its TCRdb copy is limited to in-frame clones, with some not included. Of roughly 280,000 clones listed, 80% to 90% were seen once; the top ten hold 1%. The source of this sequence is a woman aged 18-30 years in good health and CMV-seronegative. This rearrangement joins TRBV4-2 to TRBJ2-5, with 7 bases aligning to TRBD2. Sequences were obtained from PBMCs. The CDR3 DNA reads TGTGCCAGCAGCCAAGTGACCGGCGGGAGACGAGAGACCCAGTACTTC. Translation: CASSQVTGGRRETQYF.